These T cell receptor beta chains were read from a single sample in a study of blood T cell repertoires in COVID-19. The repertoire was sequenced with immunoSEQ multiplex PCR; TCRdb's copy has only in-frame clones and lacks some. This repertoire shows around 160,000 clones, around four fifths found once; its top ten account for approximately 2.7%. Input material: peripheral blood. The source of these receptors is a middle-aged woman with active or convalescent COVID-19. Both conserved end residues are part of each CDR3. Each record gives: D gene, V gene, J gene, clone size, CDR3 protein, CDR3 DNA. The D gene is left open where the match is weak. Clone size is stated in some rows and not others, as once, few, many or a class when expanded.

d_gene: TRBD1; v_gene: TRBV5-1; j_gene: TRBJ1-1; abundance: .; CDR3aa: CASSYPAGQGFNTEAFF; CDR3nt: TGCGCCAGCAGTTACCCCGCGGGACAGGGTTTCAACACTGAAGCTTTCTTT
d_gene: .; v_gene: TRBV3-1/TRBV3-2; j_gene: TRBJ1-6; abundance: few; CDR3aa: CASSGNSPLHF; CDR3nt: TGTGCCAGCAGCGGCAATTCACCCCTCCACTTT
d_gene: .; v_gene: TRBV28; j_gene: TRBJ2-7; abundance: .; CDR3aa: CASTPTASKPPYEQYF; CDR3nt: TGTGCCAGCACCCCGACAGCGTCCAAGCCCCCCTACGAGCAGTACTTC
d_gene: .; v_gene: TRBV11-2; j_gene: TRBJ1-1; abundance: .; CDR3aa: CASSLVSLSGTEAFF; CDR3nt: TGTGCCAGCAGCTTAGTCTCTTTGTCGGGCACTGAAGCTTTCTTT
d_gene: TRBD1; v_gene: TRBV18; j_gene: TRBJ1-5; abundance: .; CDR3aa: CASSPPGTGNQPQHF; CDR3nt: TGTGCCAGCTCACCACCGGGGACAGGCAATCAGCCCCAGCATTTT
d_gene: .; v_gene: TRBV7-9; j_gene: TRBJ1-2; abundance: .; CDR3aa: CASSLVVVGRGDYGYTF; CDR3nt: TGTGCCAGCAGCTTAGTAGTCGTCGGCAGGGGAGACTATGGCTACACCTTC
d_gene: TRBD1; v_gene: TRBV2; j_gene: TRBJ2-3; abundance: .; CDR3aa: CASSLQGADADTQYF; CDR3nt: TGTGCCAGCAGTCTCCAGGGGGCAGACGCAGATACGCAGTATTTT
d_gene: TRBD1; v_gene: TRBV7-2; j_gene: TRBJ2-7; abundance: once; CDR3aa: CASSLEVPGTGREQYF; CDR3nt: TGTGCCAGCAGCTTAGAGGTACCAGGGACAGGGAGAGAGCAGTACTTC
d_gene: TRBD1; v_gene: TRBV5-1; j_gene: TRBJ1-2; abundance: .; CDR3aa: CATSGTGKGGYTF; CDR3nt: TGCGCCACCTCCGGGACAGGGAAGGGCGGCTACACCTTC
d_gene: .; v_gene: TRBV30; j_gene: TRBJ1-2; abundance: .; CDR3aa: CAWGDFGDYGYTF; CDR3nt: TGTGCCTGGGGGGACTTCGGAGACTATGGCTACACCTTC
d_gene: .; v_gene: TRBV7-2; j_gene: TRBJ2-4; abundance: .; CDR3aa: CASSPQGGRPDPKNIQYF; CDR3nt: TGTGCCAGCAGTCCCCAGGGCGGCAGGCCCGACCCCAAAAACATTCAGTACTTC
d_gene: .; v_gene: TRBV18; j_gene: TRBJ2-7; abundance: few; CDR3aa: CASSPGSPGEGYEQYF; CDR3nt: TGTGCCAGCTCACCGGGGTCCCCAGGGGAAGGGTACGAGCAGTACTTC
d_gene: .; v_gene: TRBV28; j_gene: TRBJ1-5; abundance: .; CDR3aa: CASGPVNQPQHF; CDR3nt: TGTGCCAGCGGGCCAGTTAATCAGCCCCAGCATTTT
d_gene: .; v_gene: TRBV7-9; j_gene: TRBJ2-3; abundance: once; CDR3aa: CASSFYPGSTDTQYF; CDR3nt: TGTGCCAGCAGCTTTTATCCAGGTAGCACAGATACGCAGTATTTT
d_gene: TRBD1; v_gene: TRBV3-1/TRBV3-2; j_gene: TRBJ1-1; abundance: .; CDR3aa: CASFGQANTEAFF; CDR3nt: TGTGCCAGCTTCGGACAGGCGAACACTGAAGCTTTCTTT
d_gene: TRBD1; v_gene: TRBV6-6; j_gene: TRBJ2-7; abundance: .; CDR3aa: CASSTTGVEQYF; CDR3nt: TGTGCCAGCAGTACCACAGGGGTCGAGCAGTACTTC
d_gene: TRBD1; v_gene: TRBV6-6; j_gene: TRBJ1-1; abundance: .; CDR3aa: CASSKPRDRGSEAFF; CDR3nt: TGTGCCAGCAGTAAACCCCGGGACAGGGGGTCTGAAGCTTTCTTT
d_gene: TRBD1; v_gene: TRBV28; j_gene: TRBJ1-5; abundance: few; CDR3aa: CASTSGQGSQPQHF; CDR3nt: TGTGCCAGCACCTCGGGACAGGGAAGTCAGCCCCAGCATTTT
d_gene: .; v_gene: TRBV2; j_gene: TRBJ1-2; abundance: .; CDR3aa: CASSAANYGYTF; CDR3nt: TGTGCCAGCAGTGCTGCTAACTATGGCTACACCTTC
d_gene: .; v_gene: TRBV6-2/TRBV6-3; j_gene: TRBJ1-1; abundance: .; CDR3aa: CASSYSMEGKAFF; CDR3nt: TGTGCCAGCAGTTACTCGATGGAGGGAAAGGCTTTCTTT
d_gene: TRBD1; v_gene: TRBV27; j_gene: TRBJ1-2; abundance: .; CDR3aa: CASSLAGQGRLGYTF; CDR3nt: TGTGCCAGCAGTTTAGCGGGACAGGGGAGGCTTGGCTACACCTTC
d_gene: TRBD1; v_gene: TRBV27; j_gene: TRBJ2-7; abundance: .; CDR3aa: CASSSGTVGTYEQYF; CDR3nt: TGTGCCAGCAGTTCAGGGACAGTTGGGACCTACGAGCAGTACTTC
d_gene: TRBD2; v_gene: TRBV6-2/TRBV6-3; j_gene: TRBJ2-3; abundance: .; CDR3aa: CASSYPVTSGMRNTQYF; CDR3nt: TGTGCCAGCAGTTACCCGGTAACTAGCGGGATGAGAAATACGCAGTATTTT
d_gene: .; v_gene: TRBV5-1; j_gene: TRBJ1-4; abundance: .; CDR3aa: CASSLGASLGTNEKLFF; CDR3nt: TGCGCCAGCAGCTTGGGGGCCAGCCTGGGCACTAATGAAAAACTGTTTTTT
d_gene: TRBD1; v_gene: TRBV6-6; j_gene: TRBJ1-6; abundance: .; CDR3aa: CASSPTQGAWGSSPLHF; CDR3nt: TGTGCCAGCAGTCCTACCCAGGGGGCGTGGGGAAGTTCACCCCTCCACTTT
d_gene: TRBD2; v_gene: TRBV30; j_gene: TRBJ2-3; abundance: .; CDR3aa: CAWSPLAVTDTQYF; CDR3nt: TGTGCCTGGAGTCCCCTAGCGGTCACAGATACGCAGTATTTT
d_gene: TRBD2; v_gene: TRBV7-2; j_gene: TRBJ2-1; abundance: .; CDR3aa: CASRVGGGLGNEQFF; CDR3nt: TGTGCCAGCAGAGTGGGCGGGGGTTTGGGCAATGAGCAGTTCTTC
d_gene: .; v_gene: TRBV29-1; j_gene: TRBJ2-3; abundance: .; CDR3aa: CSVERDTASDTQYF; CDR3nt: TGCAGCGTTGAACGGGACACAGCATCAGATACGCAGTATTTT
d_gene: .; v_gene: TRBV21-1; j_gene: TRBJ2-7; abundance: .; CDR3aa: CASRDSSYEQYF; CDR3nt: TGTGCCAGCCGGGACAGCAGTTACGAGCAGTACTTC
d_gene: .; v_gene: TRBV5-5; j_gene: TRBJ2-1; abundance: .; CDR3aa: CASSRSWGANEQFF; CDR3nt: TGTGCCAGCAGCCGCTCTTGGGGCGCCAATGAGCAGTTCTTC
d_gene: .; v_gene: TRBV29-1; j_gene: TRBJ2-5; abundance: .; CDR3aa: CSVEVGQIGETQYF; CDR3nt: TGCAGCGTTGAAGTTGGTCAGATCGGGGAGACCCAGTACTTC
d_gene: .; v_gene: TRBV27; j_gene: TRBJ2-1; abundance: .; CDR3aa: CASSPGYSYNEQFF; CDR3nt: TGTGCCAGCAGCCCAGGGTATTCCTACAATGAGCAGTTCTTC
d_gene: .; v_gene: TRBV30; j_gene: TRBJ2-1; abundance: .; CDR3aa: CAWSVIAWGDNEQFF; CDR3nt: TGTGCCTGGAGTGTAATAGCCTGGGGGGACAATGAGCAGTTCTTC
d_gene: .; v_gene: TRBV14; j_gene: TRBJ1-2; abundance: few; CDR3aa: CASSQGGGHYGYTF; CDR3nt: TGTGCCAGCAGCCAAGGGGGGGGACACTATGGCTACACCTTC
d_gene: .; v_gene: TRBV7-9; j_gene: TRBJ1-1; abundance: .; CDR3aa: CASSLAGGPVSEAFF; CDR3nt: TGTGCCAGCAGCTTAGCGGGGGGACCCGTCTCTGAAGCTTTCTTT
d_gene: .; v_gene: TRBV9; j_gene: TRBJ2-1; abundance: .; CDR3aa: CASSVAEYNEQFF; CDR3nt: TGTGCCAGCAGCGTAGCCGAGTACAATGAGCAGTTCTTC
d_gene: .; v_gene: TRBV11-2; j_gene: TRBJ1-2; abundance: .; CDR3aa: CASSLEGSANYGYTF; CDR3nt: TGTGCCAGCAGCTTAGAAGGCAGCGCCAACTATGGCTACACCTTC
d_gene: .; v_gene: TRBV28; j_gene: TRBJ2-7; abundance: .; CDR3aa: CASNPSQGLVYEQYF; CDR3nt: TGTGCTAGCAATCCCAGTCAGGGGTTGGTATACGAGCAGTACTTC
d_gene: TRBD1; v_gene: TRBV11-2; j_gene: TRBJ1-5; abundance: .; CDR3aa: CASSLGTGNQPQHF; CDR3nt: TGTGCCAGCAGCTTAGGGACAGGGAATCAGCCCCAGCATTTT
d_gene: TRBD1; v_gene: TRBV5-6; j_gene: TRBJ1-2; abundance: .; CDR3aa: CASSSPGQGSFPYGYTF; CDR3nt: TGTGCCAGCAGCTCCCCGGGACAGGGGTCTTTTCCCTATGGCTACACCTTC
d_gene: .; v_gene: TRBV27; j_gene: TRBJ1-5; abundance: .; CDR3aa: CATGRAGRNQPQHF; CDR3nt: TGTGCCACCGGGAGGGCCGGTCGAAATCAGCCCCAGCATTTT
d_gene: .; v_gene: TRBV5-1; j_gene: TRBJ1-1; abundance: .; CDR3aa: CASSLLGSVGAGKAEAFF; CDR3nt: TGCGCCAGCAGCTTGTTAGGGTCCGTAGGGGCAGGGAAGGCTGAAGCTTTCTTT
d_gene: .; v_gene: TRBV6-1; j_gene: TRBJ1-4; abundance: once; CDR3aa: CASSEGREPLEKLFF; CDR3nt: TGTGCCAGCAGTGAAGGACGGGAACCCCTCGAAAAACTGTTTTTT
d_gene: TRBD1; v_gene: TRBV7-2; j_gene: TRBJ1-6; abundance: .; CDR3aa: CASSLTGQGYLDNSPLHF; CDR3nt: TGTGCCAGCAGCTTAACGGGACAGGGGTATTTAGATAATTCACCCCTCCACTTT
d_gene: TRBD2; v_gene: TRBV4-3; j_gene: TRBJ2-1; abundance: .; CDR3aa: CASSQDRLAGALGDEQFF; CDR3nt: TGCGCCAGCAGCCAAGATCGCCTAGCGGGAGCCTTGGGCGATGAGCAGTTCTTC
d_gene: .; v_gene: TRBV28; j_gene: TRBJ1-4; abundance: .; CDR3aa: CASSEPRNEKLFF; CDR3nt: TGTGCCAGCAGTGAGCCGAGAAATGAAAAACTGTTTTTT
d_gene: .; v_gene: TRBV11-2; j_gene: TRBJ1-1; abundance: .; CDR3aa: CASSSRRVGTEAFF; CDR3nt: TGTGCCAGCAGCTCCCGCCGGGTGGGTACTGAAGCTTTCTTT
d_gene: .; v_gene: TRBV29-1; j_gene: TRBJ1-1; abundance: once; CDR3aa: CSVGLPQGRTEAFF; CDR3nt: TGCAGCGTTGGGCTCCCCCAGGGGCGTACTGAAGCTTTCTTT
d_gene: .; v_gene: TRBV14; j_gene: TRBJ2-2; abundance: .; CDR3aa: CASSQVLGSGELFF; CDR3nt: TGTGCCAGCAGCCAAGTACTCGGTTCCGGGGAGCTGTTTTTT
d_gene: .; v_gene: TRBV30; j_gene: TRBJ1-5; abundance: .; CDR3aa: CAWSSGSEGQPQHF; CDR3nt: TGTGCCTGGAGTTCAGGGTCTGAAGGTCAGCCCCAGCATTTT
d_gene: .; v_gene: TRBV5-1; j_gene: TRBJ2-3; abundance: .; CDR3aa: CASSLGGTDTQYF; CDR3nt: TGCGCCAGCAGCTTGGGAGGCACAGATACGCAGTATTTT
d_gene: .; v_gene: TRBV6-4; j_gene: TRBJ1-1; abundance: few; CDR3aa: CASYMAGSNDTEAFF; CDR3nt: TGTGCCAGCTACATGGCGGGGTCAAACGACACTGAAGCTTTCTTT
d_gene: TRBD2; v_gene: TRBV12-5; j_gene: TRBJ2-2; abundance: .; CDR3aa: CASGLVRSGISGRAYSNTGELFF; CDR3nt: TGTGCTAGTGGTTTGGTACGGTCAGGGATTAGCGGGAGGGCCTACTCGAACACCGGGGAGCTGTTTTTT